Presented here are 15 T cell receptor beta chains from one specimen sequenced in a study of blood T cell repertoires in COVID-19. Profiled with immunoSEQ multiplex PCR; TCRdb holds only in-frame clones, not every one. The sample lists about 270,000 clones, under 95% seen once, with about 3% in the top ten. The sample taken for sequencing was PBMCs or T cells enriched from blood (not recorded which). The receptor source for this set is a man aged 35 to 55 who had been exposed to COVID-19.

This chain connects TRBV6-5 to TRBJ2-1; tentative D call: TRBD1 (5 bases). The CDR3 is made up of 12 amino acids. CDR1 and CDR2 from the germline V gene are MNHEY and SVGAGI. V lost 5 bases and J lost 9, with 11 bases in between. The CDR3 loop reads CASSRGSGEQFF. The CDR3 bases are TGTGCCAGCAGTAGGGGTAGTGGTGAGCAGTTCTTC.

This sequence joins TRBV5-1 and TRBJ2-3, with TRBD2 matching over 13 bases. This CDR3 contains 20 residues. The germline V gene encodes CDR1 SGHRS and CDR2 YFSETQ. V was pared by 4 bases and J by 0 bases, with 14 bases of the junction left unmatched. CDR3 sequence reads: CASSRNPVTSGRISTDTQYF. The DNA for the CDR3 is TGCGCCAGCAGCCGGAACCCGGTGACTAGCGGGAGGATCAGCACAGATACGCAGTATTTT.

The CDR3 here is CASSPTISGKLFF. The CDR3 DNA is TGTGCCAGCTCACCAACAATCAGCGGAAAACTGTTTTTT. The genes are TRBV18 and TRBJ1-4; no definite D call. V was shortened by 2 bases and J by 10 bases, with 11 bases between the two germline ends. This CDR3 is built from 13 residues. The germline CDR1 and CDR2 sequences are KGHSH and LQKENI.

The rearrangement uses TRBV27 and TRBJ2-1; tentative D call: TRBD2 (7 bases). The CDR3 covers 16 residues. V was clipped by 5 bases and J by 2 bases, with 16 bases between them. Germline lookup yields CDR1 MNHEY and CDR2 SMNVEV (reference sequence). The CDR3 DNA follows: TGTGCCAGCAGTCCCCATCAGGGGAGGGCCTACAATGAGCAGTTCTTC. Its translation is CASSPHQGRAYNEQFF.

The chain uses TRBV3-1 (or the pseudogene TRBV3-2) and TRBJ2-2; TRBD2 aligns across 13 bases. V gave up 4 bases and J gave up 5 bases; unmatched junction bases: 7. Germline-derived CDR1 and CDR2 are LGHDT and YNNKEL (reference sequence). The CDR3 length is 17 residues. The CDR3 reads CASSRGLAGAGTGELFF. The CDR3 DNA sequence: TGTGCCAGCAGCCGAGGACTAGCGGGAGCCGGAACCGGGGAGCTGTTTTTT.

The chain uses TRBV30 and TRBJ1-5; the match to TRBD1 covers 7 bases. Unmatched junction bases numbered 3, after V lost 1 base and J lost 6 bases. CDR1 and CDR2 from the germline V gene are GTSNPN and SVGIG (reference sequence). The CDR3 contains 13 residues. DNA for the CDR3: TGTGCCTGGAGTGCACAGGGGAGTCAGCCCCAGCATTTT. Translating it yields CAWSAQGSQPQHF.

This sequence joins TRBV6-4 and TRBJ2-1; 16 bases fit TRBD2. The CDR3 is 20 residues long. Germline assignment: CDR1 MRHNA and CDR2 SNTAGT. V dropped 6 bases and J dropped 7; count of bases not matched to a gene: 18. The CDR3 bases are TGTGCCAGCAGCAAACACAGATCCGGGACTAGCGGGAGGGCCAGGAATGAGCAGTTCTTC. It encodes CASSKHRSGTSGRARNEQFF.

The V and J genes are TRBV4-2 and TRBJ2-2, with 7 nucleotides matching TRBD1. V lost 3 bases and J lost 3; bases outside the gene matches: 4. The CDR3 has 15 amino acids. Germline V gene data show CDR1 as LGHNA and CDR2 as YNFKEQ. CDR3 protein: CASSHGGQDTGELFF. CDR3 nucleotide sequence: TGTGCCAGCAGCCATGGAGGACAGGACACCGGGGAGCTGTTTTTT.

The chain joins TRBV5-1 to TRBJ2-7; TRBD1 matches at 12 bases. V lost 2 bases to trimming and J lost 2 bases; unmatched junction nucleotides: 23. Germline loops: CDR1 SGHRS, CDR2 YFSETQ. This CDR3 has 22 amino acids. The CDR3, as DNA: TGCGCCAGCAGCTTTAGTACCCCCGGGACAGGGGGCAGTATATTCTTGCCCTACGAGCAGTACTTC. It encodes CASSFSTPGTGGSIFLPYEQYF.

The chain carries TRBV6-6 and TRBJ1-2, with D uncertain. V lost 3 bases to trimming and J lost 8 bases, with 7 bases between them. The germline V gene has CDR1 MNHNY and CDR2 SVGAGI (reference sequence). The CDR3 loop spans 11 amino acids. CDR3 in DNA: TGTGCCAGCAGTTATAGTATGGGCTACACCTTC. Its protein is CASSYSMGYTF.

This clone was seen just once. The chain is built from TRBV20-1 and TRBJ2-3; 11 bases agree with TRBD2. CDR1 DFQATT and CDR2 SNEGSKA come from the germline V gene (reference sequence). V was clipped by 3 bases and J by 5 bases; unmatched bases: 4. CDR3 size: 14 residues. CDR3 bases: TGCAGTGCTAGTCTAGCGGGAGGAAGAGATACGCAGTATTTT. It translates to CSASLAGGRDTQYF.

This sequence joins TRBV5-1 and TRBJ1-1; D unresolved. This CDR3 is 14 amino acids long. Germline V gene data show CDR1 as SGHRS and CDR2 as YFSETQ. V dropped 6 bases and J dropped 2 bases, with 14 bases sitting between them. The CDR3 is CASKWEIVNTEAFF. The CDR3 bases are TGCGCCAGCAAGTGGGAGATAGTAAACACTGAAGCTTTCTTT.

A single count supports this clone. The rearrangement joins TRBV27 to TRBJ2-2, with 8 bases that match TRBD1. There are 16 residues in the CDR3. The V segment lost 7 bases and the J segment 1 base; nucleotides outside the gene matches: 8. Germline V gene lookup returns CDR1 MNHEY and CDR2 SMNVEV (reference sequence). As DNA, the CDR3 is TGTGCCAGCACCAACTGGGGGACAGGGAACACCGGGGAGCTGTTTTTT. It translates to CASTNWGTGNTGELFF.

The V and J genes are TRBV29-1 and TRBJ1-3, with 7 bases that match TRBD1. Trimming removed 6 bases from V and 5 bases from J; junction bases left unmatched: 7. Per germline, CDR1 SQVTM and CDR2 ANQGSEA. The CDR3 totals 13 residues. CDR3 loop: CSVAGTDRNTIYF. In DNA form, the CDR3 reads TGCAGCGTGGCCGGGACAGACAGAAACACCATATATTTT.

This chain connects TRBV28 to TRBJ2-4, with 7 positions matching TRBD1. The CDR3 contains 15 residues. The V gene's germline CDR1 is MDHEN and CDR2 SYDVKM. The V segment lost 4 bases and the J segment 0 bases; nucleotides outside the gene matches: 3. DNA of the CDR3: TGTGCCAGCAGTTGGGACAGACTAGCCAAAAACATTCAGTACTTC. It codes for CASSWDRLAKNIQYF.